This is a list of T cell receptor beta chains from one sample in a study of blood T cell repertoires in COVID-19. TCRdb's table, derived via immunoSEQ multiplex PCR, lists solely in-frame clones and lacks some. The repertoire holds 100,000 to 150,000 clones, around 89% seen once, with 4.3% in the top ten. The sequenced sample was peripheral blood. These receptors all come from a man between 60 and 75 years old with COVID-19, enrolled during active disease. The CDR3 runs from the conserved cysteine through the conserved F or W. Each record gives: D gene, V gene, J gene, clone size, CDR3 DNA, CDR3 protein. The D gene is left open where the match is weak. Part of the rows lack a size; the others show once, few, many or a class for expanded clones.

d_gene: TRBD2
v_gene: TRBV7-2
j_gene: TRBJ2-3
abundance: -
CDR3nt: TGTGCCAGCAGCCCGACTCTTGGCGGGGGGGCCTTAGATACGCAGTATTTT
CDR3aa: CASSPTLGGGALDTQYF

d_gene: TRBD1
v_gene: TRBV11-3
j_gene: TRBJ2-2
abundance: -
CDR3nt: TGTGCCAGCAGCAAAAGAGGGGTCCGGCAGGGGGCAACCGGGGAGCTGTTTTTT
CDR3aa: CASSKRGVRQGATGELFF

d_gene: TRBD2
v_gene: TRBV7-7
j_gene: TRBJ2-5
abundance: -
CDR3nt: TGTGCTAGCAGCTCAAAGGGACTAGCGGACCAAGAGACCCAGTACTTC
CDR3aa: CASSSKGLADQETQYF

d_gene: TRBD1
v_gene: TRBV5-1
j_gene: TRBJ2-2
abundance: -
CDR3nt: TGCGCCAGCAGCTTGGGGTCAGGGGGCTGGACCGGGGAGCTGTTTTTT
CDR3aa: CASSLGSGGWTGELFF

d_gene: TRBD1
v_gene: TRBV19
j_gene: TRBJ1-2
abundance: -
CDR3nt: TGTGCCAGTAGTCCAGGACAGGTCGCCTTACCTTCTTACACCTTC
CDR3aa: CASSPGQVALPSYTF

d_gene: -
v_gene: TRBV20-1
j_gene: TRBJ1-2
abundance: -
CDR3nt: TGCAGTGCTCGGTCTCACTATGGCTACACCTTC
CDR3aa: CSARSHYGYTF

d_gene: TRBD1
v_gene: TRBV28
j_gene: TRBJ1-2
abundance: -
CDR3nt: TGTGCCAGCAGTTCAGGGGGGAGGTATGGCTACACCTTC
CDR3aa: CASSSGGRYGYTF

d_gene: -
v_gene: TRBV5-1
j_gene: TRBJ2-7
abundance: -
CDR3nt: TGCGCCAGCAGAGCGAGTCAGGGAATCGGTATCAACGAGCAGTACTTC
CDR3aa: CASRASQGIGINEQYF

d_gene: TRBD1
v_gene: TRBV2
j_gene: TRBJ1-2
abundance: -
CDR3nt: TGTGCCAGCAGTGAACAGGGGGGCAACTATGGCTACACCTTC
CDR3aa: CASSEQGGNYGYTF

d_gene: -
v_gene: TRBV7-2
j_gene: TRBJ1-5
abundance: -
CDR3nt: TGTGCCAGCAGCTTAGTGAGCTCGCCTGATAGCAATCAGCCCCAGCATTTT
CDR3aa: CASSLVSSPDSNQPQHF

d_gene: -
v_gene: TRBV2
j_gene: TRBJ1-5
abundance: -
CDR3nt: TGTGCCAGCAGTGCCCAGGATCAGCCCCAGCATTTT
CDR3aa: CASSAQDQPQHF

d_gene: TRBD1
v_gene: TRBV20-1
j_gene: TRBJ1-2
abundance: -
CDR3nt: TGCAGTTTCCAGGGGGGAGGCTACACCTTC
CDR3aa: CSFQGGGYTF

d_gene: TRBD2
v_gene: TRBV5-1
j_gene: TRBJ2-5
abundance: -
CDR3nt: TGCGCCAGCAGCTTAAAAGCGGGGGCGCCCCAAGAGACCCAGTACTTC
CDR3aa: CASSLKAGAPQETQYF

d_gene: -
v_gene: TRBV6-5
j_gene: TRBJ2-1
abundance: once
CDR3nt: TGTGCCAGCAGTTACGGCGGGTCCCGCAATGAGCAGTTCTTC
CDR3aa: CASSYGGSRNEQFF

d_gene: -
v_gene: TRBV19
j_gene: TRBJ2-3
abundance: -
CDR3nt: TGTGCCAGTAGTACCCTGGAGAGGACTAGCACAGATACGCAGTATTTT
CDR3aa: CASSTLERTSTDTQYF

d_gene: TRBD2
v_gene: TRBV18
j_gene: TRBJ2-3
abundance: -
CDR3nt: TGTGCCAGCTCACCACGCGGGGGGGAGAGCACAGATACGCAGTATTTT
CDR3aa: CASSPRGGESTDTQYF

d_gene: -
v_gene: TRBV5-4
j_gene: TRBJ2-3
abundance: once
CDR3nt: TGTGCCAGCAGCACTCTCCGAGATACGCAGTATTTT
CDR3aa: CASSTLRDTQYF

d_gene: -
v_gene: TRBV7-9
j_gene: TRBJ2-1
abundance: few
CDR3nt: TGTGCCAGCAGCCATACAGGGAATCAGTACAATGAGCAGTTCTTC
CDR3aa: CASSHTGNQYNEQFF

d_gene: TRBD1
v_gene: TRBV27
j_gene: TRBJ1-2
abundance: -
CDR3nt: TGTGCCAGCAGTACTCGGGACAGGGGGGTTAATGGCTACACCTTC
CDR3aa: CASSTRDRGVNGYTF

d_gene: TRBD1
v_gene: TRBV5-1
j_gene: TRBJ1-5
abundance: -
CDR3nt: TGCGCCAGCAGCTTGGGGACAGGGGTACAGCCCCAGCATTTT
CDR3aa: CASSLGTGVQPQHF

d_gene: -
v_gene: TRBV7-3
j_gene: TRBJ2-3
abundance: once
CDR3nt: TGTGCCAGCAGCTTCCAGGGGACCCGGAGGTCTGGAGATACGCAGTATTTT
CDR3aa: CASSFQGTRRSGDTQYF

d_gene: -
v_gene: TRBV5-1
j_gene: TRBJ1-2
abundance: -
CDR3nt: TGCGCCAGCAGCTTGGGCCCGGTGTCTGGCTACACCTTC
CDR3aa: CASSLGPVSGYTF

d_gene: TRBD2
v_gene: TRBV6-6
j_gene: TRBJ2-1
abundance: -
CDR3nt: TGTGCCAGCAGTCCACGTACTAGCGGGGGTCTATACAATGAGCAGTTCTTC
CDR3aa: CASSPRTSGGLYNEQFF

d_gene: -
v_gene: TRBV25-1
j_gene: TRBJ2-1
abundance: -
CDR3nt: TGTGCCAGCAGTGAATACCCCGGACAGAGGTCCTACAATGAGCAGTTCTTC
CDR3aa: CASSEYPGQRSYNEQFF

d_gene: TRBD1
v_gene: TRBV5-1
j_gene: TRBJ1-5
abundance: -
CDR3nt: TGCGCCAGCAGCGGGGGGACAGGGAGGGGTCAGCCCCAGCATTTT
CDR3aa: CASSGGTGRGQPQHF

d_gene: TRBD1
v_gene: TRBV6-6
j_gene: TRBJ1-2
abundance: -
CDR3nt: TGTGCCAGCAGTCGAACCCGGGACAGCCTAACCTATGGCTACACCTTC
CDR3aa: CASSRTRDSLTYGYTF

d_gene: -
v_gene: TRBV5-1
j_gene: TRBJ2-3
abundance: -
CDR3nt: TGCGCCAGCAGGCCCGGGACAGTTGCTAGCGGCACAGATACGCAGTATTTT
CDR3aa: CASRPGTVASGTDTQYF

d_gene: -
v_gene: TRBV7-9
j_gene: TRBJ1-3
abundance: -
CDR3nt: TGTGCCAGCAGCTTCCCGACAGTTGGAAACACCATATATTTT
CDR3aa: CASSFPTVGNTIYF

d_gene: -
v_gene: TRBV10-3
j_gene: TRBJ2-7
abundance: once
CDR3nt: TGTGCTACTCGACTTATGGAGATCTACGAGCAGTACTTC
CDR3aa: CATRLMEIYEQYF

d_gene: TRBD1
v_gene: TRBV4-3
j_gene: TRBJ1-2
abundance: few
CDR3nt: TGCGCCAGCAGCCAAGATGGGACAGGCGCCGCCTATGGCTACACCTTC
CDR3aa: CASSQDGTGAAYGYTF

d_gene: TRBD1
v_gene: TRBV18
j_gene: TRBJ1-1
abundance: once
CDR3nt: TGTGCCAGCTCACCCCGACAGGGGGCGTTTGAGGGCCCCTTT
CDR3aa: CASSPRQGAFEGPF

d_gene: -
v_gene: TRBV7-9
j_gene: TRBJ2-2
abundance: -
CDR3nt: TGTGCCAGCAGCTCCCGACAGAAGAACACCGGGGAGCTGTTTTTT
CDR3aa: CASSSRQKNTGELFF

d_gene: -
v_gene: TRBV24-1
j_gene: TRBJ1-5
abundance: once
CDR3nt: TGTGCCACCCCGTACACACAACCTTATAGCAATCAGCCCCAGCATTTT
CDR3aa: CATPYTQPYSNQPQHF

d_gene: -
v_gene: TRBV5-1
j_gene: TRBJ2-5
abundance: -
CDR3nt: TGCGCCAGCAGCTCCCCCGAGGGAAGAGAGACCCAGTACTTC
CDR3aa: CASSSPEGRETQYF

d_gene: -
v_gene: TRBV18
j_gene: TRBJ2-1
abundance: once
CDR3nt: TGTGCCAGCTCACCACCGACCCCGGACAGCATCAATGAGCAGTTCTTC
CDR3aa: CASSPPTPDSINEQFF

d_gene: -
v_gene: TRBV6-5
j_gene: TRBJ1-5
abundance: -
CDR3nt: TGTGCCAGCAGGCGCACAGGGAATCAGCCCCAGCATTTT
CDR3aa: CASRRTGNQPQHF

d_gene: -
v_gene: TRBV29-1
j_gene: TRBJ1-1
abundance: -
CDR3nt: TGCAGCGTTGTGAGTACAGAGAACACTGAAGCTTTCTTT
CDR3aa: CSVVSTENTEAFF

d_gene: TRBD1
v_gene: TRBV2
j_gene: TRBJ2-5
abundance: -
CDR3nt: TGTGCCAGCTCTCGGACAGGGCAAGAGACCCAGTACTTC
CDR3aa: CASSRTGQETQYF

d_gene: -
v_gene: TRBV5-6
j_gene: TRBJ1-2
abundance: -
CDR3nt: TGTGCCAGCAGCTTGAAGATCGAGAAGGGGGACTATGGCTACACCTTC
CDR3aa: CASSLKIEKGDYGYTF

d_gene: -
v_gene: TRBV11-2
j_gene: TRBJ2-5
abundance: -
CDR3nt: TGTGCCAGCAGCTTAGTAGCCGGGTCCCAAGAGACCCAGTACTTC
CDR3aa: CASSLVAGSQETQYF

d_gene: -
v_gene: TRBV15
j_gene: TRBJ1-1
abundance: -
CDR3nt: TGTGCCACCAGCAGAGGATTGGGAGGAGGCCTTGAAGCTTTCTTT
CDR3aa: CATSRGLGGGLEAFF

d_gene: -
v_gene: TRBV30
j_gene: TRBJ1-2
abundance: -
CDR3nt: TGTGCCTGGAGTGTATCCCCAGGGCCTGGCTACACCTTC
CDR3aa: CAWSVSPGPGYTF

d_gene: -
v_gene: TRBV5-1
j_gene: TRBJ1-5
abundance: -
CDR3nt: TGCGCCAGCAGCTTGGGGGAGGGAGGAAATCAGCCCCAGCATTTT
CDR3aa: CASSLGEGGNQPQHF

d_gene: TRBD1
v_gene: TRBV5-1
j_gene: TRBJ1-2
abundance: -
CDR3nt: TGCGCCAGCAGCTTGGAGGACAGGCCGCAGGGCTACACCTTC
CDR3aa: CASSLEDRPQGYTF

d_gene: TRBD1
v_gene: TRBV15
j_gene: TRBJ2-3
abundance: -
CDR3nt: TGTGCCACCAGCTACCGGGACAGAACGTACACAGATACGCAGTATTTT
CDR3aa: CATSYRDRTYTDTQYF

d_gene: -
v_gene: TRBV10-3
j_gene: TRBJ2-1
abundance: -
CDR3nt: TGTGCCATCAGTGAGTCTAACAGGGTGAATAACAATGAGCAGTTCTTC
CDR3aa: CAISESNRVNNNEQFF